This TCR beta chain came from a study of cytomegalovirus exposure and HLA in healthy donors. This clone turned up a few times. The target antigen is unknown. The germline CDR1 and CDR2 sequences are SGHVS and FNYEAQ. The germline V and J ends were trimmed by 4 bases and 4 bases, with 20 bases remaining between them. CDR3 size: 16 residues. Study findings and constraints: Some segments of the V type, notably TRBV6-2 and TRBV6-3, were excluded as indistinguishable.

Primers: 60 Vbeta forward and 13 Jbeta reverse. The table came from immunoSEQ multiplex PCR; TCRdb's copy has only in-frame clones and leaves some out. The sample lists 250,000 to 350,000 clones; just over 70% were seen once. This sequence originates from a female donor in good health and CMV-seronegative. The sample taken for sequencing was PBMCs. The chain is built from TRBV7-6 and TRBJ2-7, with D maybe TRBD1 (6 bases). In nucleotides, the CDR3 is TGTGCCAGCAGCTCCGACAGCCGGGACATAGCTTACGAGCAGTACTTC. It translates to CASSSDSRDIAYEQYF.